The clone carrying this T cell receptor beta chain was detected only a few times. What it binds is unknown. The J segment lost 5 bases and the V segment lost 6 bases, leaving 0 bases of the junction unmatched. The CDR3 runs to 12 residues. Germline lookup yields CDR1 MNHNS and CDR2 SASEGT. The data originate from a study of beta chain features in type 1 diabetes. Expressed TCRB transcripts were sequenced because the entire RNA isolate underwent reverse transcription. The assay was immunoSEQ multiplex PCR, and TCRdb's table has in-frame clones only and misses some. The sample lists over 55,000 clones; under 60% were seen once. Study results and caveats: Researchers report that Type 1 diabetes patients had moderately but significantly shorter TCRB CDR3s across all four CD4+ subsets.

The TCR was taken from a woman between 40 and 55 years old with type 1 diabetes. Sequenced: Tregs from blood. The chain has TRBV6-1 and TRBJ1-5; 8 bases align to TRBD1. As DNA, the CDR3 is TGTGCCAGCAGACAGGGGGATCAGCCCCAGCATTTT. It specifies CASRQGDQPQHF.